The present T cell receptor (beta chain) was sequenced within a study of T cell responses to AZD1222 COVID-19 vaccine. The germline gives CDR1 SGHKS, CDR2 YYEKEE (reference sequence). CDR3 length: 13 amino acids. V lost 4 bases and J 3 bases, leaving 10 bases between the germline ends. A word on this clone: No antigen is known for it.

Some clones are missing from TCRdb's copy, which holds only in-frame ones; the method was immunoSEQ multiplex PCR. This sample has about 67,000 clones, with 84% found just once. Points from the study as a whole: Baseline serostatus was positive in only six AZD1222 recipients. Every sample of the repertoires postdated the peak T cell response. Vaccine-associated CD4 TCRs spanned spike, dominant at 160-218 and 743-854. There were mostly white British donors and more females than males, and clonal diversity was possibly underestimated.

V gene TRBV5-5 combines with J gene TRBJ1-2; D call uncertain. The TCR originated in an adult in good health. Sequences were derived from peripheral blood, sampled on day 0 of AZD1222 vaccination. The CDR3 sequence is CASSGASYYGYTF. As DNA, the CDR3 is TGTGCCAGCAGCGGAGCTTCCTACTATGGCTACACCTTC.